The subject of this entry is one T cell receptor beta chain. What it binds is not known. The sample originates from a study of T cells in Graves' hyperthyroidism and ophthalmopathy. Notes on the study in general: Ophthalmopathy got predicted by the model a median 6.5 months before its onset. Blood also carried most thyroid clonotypes expanded above 0.001.

Amplification targeted TCR beta CDR3 regions from RNA transcripts. The HTBI primer set served for first-round RT-PCR of the TCR CDR3. TCRdb re-called the multiplex PCR reads through MiXCR, storing one row per CDR3 protein. The repertoire consists of fewer than 850,000 distinct CDR3 sequences, with roughly 17% occurring once and the leading ten covering 15% to 18%. V lost 7 bases to trimming and J lost 5 bases, with 14 bases between them. The CDR3 runs 13 residues. From germline, CDR1 is MGHDK and CDR2 SYGVNS. The TCR was taken from a man aged 45 to 65 with Graves' hyperthyroidism. The chain combines TRBV25-1 with TRBJ1-2; D might be TRBD1 (5 bases). Sequenced sample: blood. The CDR3 loop reads CASTQGPQYGYTF. The CDR3 coding sequence is TGTGCCAGCACCCAGGGTCCTCAATATGGCTACACCTTC.